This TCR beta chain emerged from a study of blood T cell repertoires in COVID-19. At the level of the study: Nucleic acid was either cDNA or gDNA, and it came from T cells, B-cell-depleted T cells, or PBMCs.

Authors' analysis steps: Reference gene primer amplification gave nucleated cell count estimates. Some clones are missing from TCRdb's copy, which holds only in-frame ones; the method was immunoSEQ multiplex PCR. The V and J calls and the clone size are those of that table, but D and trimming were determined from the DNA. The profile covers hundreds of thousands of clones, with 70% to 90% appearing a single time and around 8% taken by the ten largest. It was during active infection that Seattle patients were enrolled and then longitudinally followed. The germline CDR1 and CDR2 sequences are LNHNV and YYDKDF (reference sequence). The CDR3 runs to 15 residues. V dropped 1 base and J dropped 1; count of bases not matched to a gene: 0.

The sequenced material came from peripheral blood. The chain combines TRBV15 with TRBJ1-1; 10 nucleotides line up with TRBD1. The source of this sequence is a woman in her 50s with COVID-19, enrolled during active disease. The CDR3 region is CATSRGQGANTEAFF. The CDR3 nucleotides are TGTGCCACCAGCAGAGGACAGGGGGCGAACACTGAAGCTTTCTTT.